This TCR beta chain was recorded in a study of human T cells and chemical hapten exposure (dated by TCRdb to the early 2020s). Concerning the study at large: For sensitization, 2% DPC in acetone was applied to a 2 cm by 2 cm area of upper inner arm skin. Throughout the approximately 25-week study period, patients were also given weekly therapeutic DPC doses on the scalp. Patch testing on the upper back used Finn chambers containing 0.01% DPC, with scoring done after 6 days according to International Contact Dermatitis Research Group standards. Alopecia areata with under or over 50% scalp involvement, alopecia totalis and alopecia universalis were represented in the patient cohort, which was mostly female. Libraries were pooled for sequencing, and variation in per-sample TCR yields was attributed mainly to small differences in library volumes within the pool. The study tracked peripheral blood TCR repertoire changes in vivo during primary and secondary sensitization to the hapten diphenylcyclopropenone (DPC) in alopecia patients. Blood samples were taken from patients before sensitization (week 0) and then at 2, 6 and about 24 weeks after DPC sensitization. Blood for TCR sequencing was provided by twenty-nine alopecia patients at one to four time points (pre-sensitization, 2, 6 and 24 weeks).

What the work shows at the level of the full study, not this receptor alone: Repeated subsampling changed both the strength of the expansion versus patch-test correlation and the threshold at which that correlation became significant. Compared with pre-sensitization or healthy control sets, expanded TCRs formed significantly more large CDR3 similarity clusters, which is consistent with antigen-driven responses. Because every patient had alopecia, a presumed autoimmune disease, the patients' immune response might differ from that of healthy individuals. Patch test score correlated positively with the number of PT1 expanded TCRs, reaching significance at thresholds 8, 16 and 32 but not at 4. DPC sensitization did not change how many TCRs were above 1 in 1000 frequency, and no evidence was found of alterations in global repertoire structure.

This clonotype was found many times. Its antigen specificity is not known. Per-base qualities were not stored, and no clone one base away is much larger. Receptor amplification or capture employed RACE. The run used a NextSeq 500. During library preparation, unique molecular identifiers were attached to individual cDNA molecules so that TCRs could be counted quantitatively and reproducibly. Each blood RNA sample was used to sequence both TCR alpha and TCR beta chains. Per the source publication's procedure: Samples had a median of around 92,000 TCRs, with a range from about 20,000 to 690,600. The Decombinator software suite was used to annotate V, J and CDR3 in the TCR reads. Every sample was subsampled to the same number of TCRs (28,000) for the PS versus PT1 abundance plots. Expanded TCRs were defined as absent before sensitization and observed at least eight times at the 2-week time point. Clones were called with MiXCR by TCRdb after fastp trimmed the public reads at Q25, and only in-frame beta chains were retained. Every CDR3 protein is listed once, alongside the most common genes and DNA of its rows. These V and J calls originate from TCRdb's pipeline instead of the authors' own analysis. This sample gives some 190,000 distinct CDR3 sequences in total; more than 20% of them show up just once. The ten largest clones take up over 6.5% of the sample.

This sample's time point label indicates: patch test 1, 2 weeks after DPC sensitization. The treatment or condition label, read with the paper, signifies: therapeutic diphenylcyclopropenone sensitization with weekly scalp DPC. At each patch-test visit, blood was drawn before the patch test was applied. To be eligible, patients had to be aged 18 to 70, diagnosed with alopecia and judged suitable for DPC therapy, while pregnant patients were excluded. Total RNA was isolated from unfractionated whole blood collected in Tempus Blood RNA tubes. The CDR3 covers 13 residues, taking in both the cysteine and the phenylalanine. Just the 39-base CDR3 DNA is kept, in frame starting at base 1. V lost 3 bases and J lost 5 bases, and the count of bases not matched to a germline gene is 4. CDR1 is given as SQVTM and CDR2 as ANQGSEA, both from the germline V gene.

This sequence originates from a woman between 50 and 59 years old with alopecia areata. Some clones in this sample may be carry-over from other donors' samples. Sample: whole blood, taken in connection with sensitization to the hapten diphenylcyclopropenone (DPC). The receptor chain draws on TRBV29-1 and TRBJ1-2; 9 of the junction bases match TRBD1. The DNA sequence is given as TGCAGCGTTGATGGACAGGGGATGTATGGCTACACCTTC. It is translated as CSVDGQGMYGYTF. Here the CDR3 is joined to the reference TRBV29-1 and TRBJ1-2 genes, and the full variable domain is: SAVISQKPSRDICQRGTSLTIQCQVDSQVTMMFWYRQQPGQSLTLIATANQGSEATYESGFVIDKFPISRPNLTFSTLTVSNMSPEDSSIYLCSVDGQGMYGYTFGSGTRLTVV.